The clone carrying this T cell receptor beta chain has a handful of counts. This entry comes from a study of molecular identifiers for immune sequencing clone quantification. The CDR3 has 16 residues. Germline values: CDR1 MGHRA, CDR2 YSYEKL. V lost 0 bases, J lost 8 bases, and 8 bases stayed unmatched. The sorting of naive CD8 T cells used the CD8+CD4-CCR7+CD45RA+ phenotype. TCRdb itself ran the PCR reads through MiXCR, one entry per CDR3 protein. The top ten hold just under 8.5% of the sample, which has roughly 2,600 distinct CDR3 sequences, 15% to 20% seen once. The sequencing input was naive CD8+ T cells from blood, with Jurkat cell RNA spiked in. Specified subset: FACS-sorted CD8+CD4-CCR7+CD45RA+ naive T cells. V is TRBV4-1 and J is TRBJ2-1; 9 positions agree with TRBD1. This receptor was identified in a human donor in good health. Some libraries in this study had Jurkat cell RNA spiked in. CDR3 sequence: CASSQDSGQGFDEQFF. The CDR3 nucleotides are TGCGCCAGCAGCCAAGACTCGGGACAGGGATTCGATGAGCAGTTCTTC.